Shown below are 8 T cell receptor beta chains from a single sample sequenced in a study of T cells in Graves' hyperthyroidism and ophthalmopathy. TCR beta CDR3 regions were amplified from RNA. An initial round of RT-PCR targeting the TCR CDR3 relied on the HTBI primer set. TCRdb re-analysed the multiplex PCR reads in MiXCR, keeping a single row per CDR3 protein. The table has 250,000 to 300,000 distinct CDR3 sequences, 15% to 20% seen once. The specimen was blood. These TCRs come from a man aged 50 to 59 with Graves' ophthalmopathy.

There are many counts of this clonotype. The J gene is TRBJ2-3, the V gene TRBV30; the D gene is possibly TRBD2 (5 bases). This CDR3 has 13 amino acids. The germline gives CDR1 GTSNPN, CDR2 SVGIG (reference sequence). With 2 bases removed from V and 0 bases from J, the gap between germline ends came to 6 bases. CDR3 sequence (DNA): TGTGCCTGGAGTCGGGATAGCACAGATACGCAGTATTTT. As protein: CAWSRDSTDTQYF.

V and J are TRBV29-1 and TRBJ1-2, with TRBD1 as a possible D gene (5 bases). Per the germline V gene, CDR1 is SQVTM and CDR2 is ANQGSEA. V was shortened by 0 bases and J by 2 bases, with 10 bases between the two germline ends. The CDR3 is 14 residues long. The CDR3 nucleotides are TGCAGCGTTGAAGATCCGGGGGAGAACTATGGCTACACCTTC. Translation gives CSVEDPGENYGYTF.

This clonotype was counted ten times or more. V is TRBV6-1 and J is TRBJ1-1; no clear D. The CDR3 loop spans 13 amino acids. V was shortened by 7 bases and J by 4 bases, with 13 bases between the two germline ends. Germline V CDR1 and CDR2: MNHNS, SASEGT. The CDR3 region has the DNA TGTGCCAGCACCCCGACGGGGTTCACTGAAGCTTTCTTT. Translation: CASTPTGFTEAFF.

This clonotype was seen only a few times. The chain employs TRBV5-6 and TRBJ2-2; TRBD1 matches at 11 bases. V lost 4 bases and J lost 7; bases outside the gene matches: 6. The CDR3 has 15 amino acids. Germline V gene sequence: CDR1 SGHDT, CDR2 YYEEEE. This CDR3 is CASSRTGGLNGELFF. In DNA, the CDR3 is TGTGCCAGCAGCAGGACAGGGGGCTTGAACGGGGAGCTGTTTTTT.

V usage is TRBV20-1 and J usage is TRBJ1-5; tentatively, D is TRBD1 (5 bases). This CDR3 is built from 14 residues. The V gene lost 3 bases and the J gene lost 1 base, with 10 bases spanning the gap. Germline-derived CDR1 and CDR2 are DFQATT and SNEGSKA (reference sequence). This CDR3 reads CSASGHLSNQPQHF. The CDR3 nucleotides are TGCAGTGCTAGTGGACACCTCAGCAATCAGCCCCAGCATTTT.

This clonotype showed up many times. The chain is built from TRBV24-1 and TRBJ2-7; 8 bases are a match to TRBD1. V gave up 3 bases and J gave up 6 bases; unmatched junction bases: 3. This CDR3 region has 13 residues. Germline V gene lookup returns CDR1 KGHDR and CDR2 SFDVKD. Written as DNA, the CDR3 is TGTGCCACCAGTGATCCGGACAGGGCCGAGCAGTACTTC. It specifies CATSDPDRAEQYF.

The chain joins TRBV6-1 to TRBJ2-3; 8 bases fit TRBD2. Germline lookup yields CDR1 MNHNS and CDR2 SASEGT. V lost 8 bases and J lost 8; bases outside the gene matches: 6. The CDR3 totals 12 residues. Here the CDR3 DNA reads TGTGCCAGCGGAGGGGCGGGGGGTACGCAGTATTTT. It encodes CASGGAGGTQYF.

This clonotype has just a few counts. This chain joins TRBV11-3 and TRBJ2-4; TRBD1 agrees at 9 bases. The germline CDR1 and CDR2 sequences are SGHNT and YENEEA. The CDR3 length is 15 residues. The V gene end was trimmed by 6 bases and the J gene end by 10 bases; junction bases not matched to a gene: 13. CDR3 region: CASSYSGTGPRIQYF. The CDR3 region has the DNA TGTGCCAGCAGTTACTCGGGGACAGGGCCACGAATTCAGTACTTC. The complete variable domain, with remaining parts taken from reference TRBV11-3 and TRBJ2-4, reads EAGVVQSPRYKIIEKKQPVAFWCNPISGHNTLYWYLQNLGQGPELLIRYENEEAVDDSQLPKDRFSAERLKGVDSTLKIQPAELGDSAVYLCASSYSGTGPRIQYFGAGTRLSVL.